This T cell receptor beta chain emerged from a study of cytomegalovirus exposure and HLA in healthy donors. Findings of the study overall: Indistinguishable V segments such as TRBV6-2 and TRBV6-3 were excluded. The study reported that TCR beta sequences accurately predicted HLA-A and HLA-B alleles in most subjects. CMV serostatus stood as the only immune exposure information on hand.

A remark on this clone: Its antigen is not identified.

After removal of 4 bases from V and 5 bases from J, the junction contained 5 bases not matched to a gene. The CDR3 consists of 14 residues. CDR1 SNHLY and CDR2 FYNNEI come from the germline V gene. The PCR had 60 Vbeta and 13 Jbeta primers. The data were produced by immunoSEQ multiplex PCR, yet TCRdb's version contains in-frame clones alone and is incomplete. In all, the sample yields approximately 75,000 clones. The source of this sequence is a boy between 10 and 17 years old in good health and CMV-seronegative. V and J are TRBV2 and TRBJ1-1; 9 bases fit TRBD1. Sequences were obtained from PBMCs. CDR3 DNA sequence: TGTGCCAGCAGTGCGGACAGGGGTGAAACTGAAGCTTTCTTT. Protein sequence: CASSADRGETEAFF. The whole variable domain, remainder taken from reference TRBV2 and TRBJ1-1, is EPEVTQTPSHQVTQMGQEVILRCVPISNHLYFYWYRQILGQKVEFLVSFYNNEISEKSEIFDDQFSVERPDGSNFTLKIRSTKLEDSAMYFCASSADRGETEAFFGQGTRLTVV.